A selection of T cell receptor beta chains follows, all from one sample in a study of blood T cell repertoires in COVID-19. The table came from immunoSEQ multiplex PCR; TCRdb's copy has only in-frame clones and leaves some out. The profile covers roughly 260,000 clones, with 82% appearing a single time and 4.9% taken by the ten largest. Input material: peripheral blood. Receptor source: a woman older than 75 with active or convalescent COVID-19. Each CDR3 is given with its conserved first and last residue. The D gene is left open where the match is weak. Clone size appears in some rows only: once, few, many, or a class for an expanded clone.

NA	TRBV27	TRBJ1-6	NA	CASSLEFSHYNSPLHF	TGTGCCAGCAGTTTAGAGTTCTCCCACTATAATTCACCCCTCCACTTT
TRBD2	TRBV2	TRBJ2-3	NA	CAGGLDLSTDTQYF	TGTGCCGGAGGACTAGACCTTAGCACAGATACGCAGTATTTT
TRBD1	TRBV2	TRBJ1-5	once	CASSDKTGGQPQHF	TGTGCCAGCAGCGACAAGACAGGGGGGCAGCCCCAGCATTTT
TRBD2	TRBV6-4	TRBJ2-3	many	CASSLAGGPSDTQYF	TGTGCCAGCAGTCTAGCGGGAGGGCCCTCAGATACGCAGTATTTT
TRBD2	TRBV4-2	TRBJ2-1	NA	CASSPQRGAGNEQFF	TGTGCCAGCAGCCCCCAGCGGGGGGCGGGGAATGAGCAGTTCTTC
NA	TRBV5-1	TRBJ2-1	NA	CASSSSGGQYNEQFF	TGCGCCAGCAGCTCATCGGGGGGCCAGTACAATGAGCAGTTCTTC
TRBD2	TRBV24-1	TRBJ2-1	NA	CATSDLMTSGNYEQFF	TGTGCCACCAGTGATTTGATGACTAGCGGGAACTATGAGCAGTTCTTC
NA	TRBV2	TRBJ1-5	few	CASSDRGVGQPQHF	TGTGCCAGCAGTGATCGAGGTGTGGGTCAGCCCCAGCATTTT
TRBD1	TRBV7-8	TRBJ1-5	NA	CASSPIDRDYQPQHF	TGTGCCAGCAGCCCAATCGACAGGGATTATCAGCCCCAGCATTTT
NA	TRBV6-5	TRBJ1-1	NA	CATKSAGVGTEAFF	TGTGCCACCAAGTCGGCAGGGGTGGGGACTGAAGCTTTCTTT
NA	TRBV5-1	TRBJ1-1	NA	CASSSGTLNTEAFF	TGCGCCAGCAGCTCAGGGACACTAAACACTGAAGCTTTCTTT
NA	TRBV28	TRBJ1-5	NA	CASSLPGPYQPQHF	TGTGCCAGCAGTTTACCGGGTCCTTATCAGCCCCAGCATTTT
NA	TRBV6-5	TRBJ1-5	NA	CASTSGHDNQPQHF	TGTGCCAGCACATCGGGACACGACAATCAGCCCCAGCATTTT
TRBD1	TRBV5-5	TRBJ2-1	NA	CASSTGGSYNEQFF	TGTGCCAGCAGCACAGGGGGCTCCTACAATGAGCAGTTCTTC
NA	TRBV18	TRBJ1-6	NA	CASLENPGQRNSPLHF	TGTGCCAGCTTAGAGAACCCGGGACAACGGAATTCACCCCTCCACTTT
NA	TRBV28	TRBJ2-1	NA	CASSVLSYNEQFF	TGTGCCAGCAGTGTACTTTCCTACAATGAGCAGTTCTTC
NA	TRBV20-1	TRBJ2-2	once	CSASLAGNTGELFF	TGCAGTGCTAGTCTCGCGGGGAACACCGGGGAGCTGTTTTTT
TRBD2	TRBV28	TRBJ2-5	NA	CASSLIAGGPKKTQYF	TGTGCCAGCAGTCTCATAGCGGGAGGGCCCAAGAAGACCCAGTACTTC
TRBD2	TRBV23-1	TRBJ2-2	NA	CASSQGTSGTGELFF	TGCGCCAGCAGTCAGGGGACTAGCGGGACAGGGGAGCTGTTTTTT
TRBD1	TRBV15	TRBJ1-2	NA	CATSREIWDRGAGYTF	TGTGCCACCAGCAGAGAGATCTGGGACAGGGGTGCTGGCTACACCTTC
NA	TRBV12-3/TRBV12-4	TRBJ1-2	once	CASSLTGGYGYTF	TGTGCCAGCAGTTTAACCGGGGGGTATGGCTACACCTTC
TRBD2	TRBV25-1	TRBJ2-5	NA	CASSAFGLAGAETQYF	TGTGCCAGCAGTGCCTTCGGACTAGCGGGAGCGGAGACCCAGTACTTC
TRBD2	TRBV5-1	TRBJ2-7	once	CASSRGTSGSYEQYF	TGCGCCAGCAGCAGAGGGACTAGCGGCTCCTACGAGCAGTACTTC
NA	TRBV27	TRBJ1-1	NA	CASSFDRTEAFF	TGTGCCAGCAGTTTTGACAGGACTGAAGCTTTCTTT
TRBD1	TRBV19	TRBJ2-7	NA	CASSIGTVYEQYF	TGTGCCAGTAGTATCGGGACAGTCTACGAGCAGTACTTC
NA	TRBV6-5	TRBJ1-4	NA	CASSYTGGATNEKLFF	TGTGCCAGCAGTTATACGGGAGGTGCAACTAATGAAAAACTGTTTTTT
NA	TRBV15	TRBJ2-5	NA	CATTASGAEQETQYF	TGTGCCACCACCGCTTCGGGAGCGGAACAAGAGACCCAGTACTTC
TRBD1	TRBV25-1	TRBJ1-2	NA	CASSDPTTGEIYGYTF	TGTGCCAGCAGTGACCCTACGACAGGGGAGATCTATGGCTACACCTTC
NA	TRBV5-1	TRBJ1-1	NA	CATTEGTRNTEAFF	TGCGCTACAACCGAGGGTACTCGTAACACTGAAGCTTTCTTT
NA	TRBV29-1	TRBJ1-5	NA	CSVRDYSNQPQHF	TGCAGCGTCCGGGATTATAGCAATCAGCCCCAGCATTTT
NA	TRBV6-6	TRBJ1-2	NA	CASRFLGAHSAGYTF	TGTGCCAGCAGGTTCTTGGGGGCGCACAGTGCTGGCTACACCTTC
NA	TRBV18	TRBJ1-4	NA	CASSPKRGGVEKLFF	TGTGCCAGCTCACCCAAACGGGGTGGTGTTGAAAAACTGTTTTTT
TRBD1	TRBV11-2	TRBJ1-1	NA	CASSSDRGAEAFF	TGTGCCAGCAGCTCCGACAGGGGCGCTGAAGCTTTCTTT
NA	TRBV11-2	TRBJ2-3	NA	CASSLDRAPTDTQYF	TGTGCCAGCAGCTTAGACAGGGCTCCCACAGATACGCAGTATTTT
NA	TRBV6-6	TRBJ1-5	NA	CASSPDSQGPQHF	TGTGCCAGCAGTCCAGACAGCCAAGGGCCCCAGCATTTT
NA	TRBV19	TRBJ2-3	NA	CASSIHLAREKTDTQYF	TGTGCCAGTAGTATTCATCTAGCTAGGGAGAAGACAGATACGCAGTATTTT
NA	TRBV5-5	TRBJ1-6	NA	CASSLVRGWELGPLHF	TGTGCCAGCAGCTTAGTCAGGGGATGGGAATTGGGACCCCTCCACTTT
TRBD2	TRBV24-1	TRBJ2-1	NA	CATSDFLVSGQGYNEQFF	TGTGCCACCAGTGATTTTCTGGTTAGCGGGCAGGGCTACAATGAGCAGTTCTTC
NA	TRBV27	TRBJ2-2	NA	CASSFFGTSNTGELFF	TGTGCCAGCAGTTTCTTCGGGACTTCGAACACCGGGGAGCTGTTTTTT
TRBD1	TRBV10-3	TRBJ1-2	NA	CAISEQGPNYGYTF	TGTGCCATCAGTGAACAGGGGCCTAACTATGGCTACACCTTC
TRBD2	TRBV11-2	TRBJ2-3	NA	CASSRLGSSGSTDTQYF	TGTGCCAGCAGCCGGCTAGGTTCTAGCGGAAGCACAGATACGCAGTATTTT